The source of this T cell receptor beta chain is a study of response to subunit inactivated influenza vaccine. Study conclusions and caveats: It was suggested by the authors that few new T cells are recruited by each seasonal influenza vaccination.

TCRdb recomputed calls from the RT-PCR reads with MiXCR, one row per CDR3 protein. This table has about 800,000 distinct CDR3 sequences, roughly 20% appearing once. V lost 4 bases and J 2 bases, leaving 9 bases between the germline ends. In germline, CDR1 is SQVTM, CDR2 ANQGSEA. This CDR3 region has 12 residues. Note on this clonotype: No antigen is known for it.

V and J are TRBV29-1 and TRBJ2-7, with no clear D. This TCR came from a man aged 45-60 years who received an inactivated influenza vaccine. The input for sequencing was PBMCs from blood, taken more than 4 days after vaccination. CDR3 protein: CSVGKGTYEQYF. The CDR3, as DNA: TGCAGCGTTGGTAAGGGTACCTACGAGCAGTACTTC.